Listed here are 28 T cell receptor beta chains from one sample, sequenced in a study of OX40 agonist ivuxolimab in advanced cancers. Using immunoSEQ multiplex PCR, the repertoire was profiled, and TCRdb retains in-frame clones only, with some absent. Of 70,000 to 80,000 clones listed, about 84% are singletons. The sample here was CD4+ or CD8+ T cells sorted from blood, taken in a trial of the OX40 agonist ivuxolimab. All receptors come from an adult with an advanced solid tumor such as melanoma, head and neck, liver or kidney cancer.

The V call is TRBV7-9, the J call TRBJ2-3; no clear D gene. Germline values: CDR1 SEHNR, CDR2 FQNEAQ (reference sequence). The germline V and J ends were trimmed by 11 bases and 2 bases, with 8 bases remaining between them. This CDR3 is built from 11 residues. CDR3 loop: CAGDFTDTQYF. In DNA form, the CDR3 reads TGTGCCGGCGACTTCACAGATACGCAGTATTTT. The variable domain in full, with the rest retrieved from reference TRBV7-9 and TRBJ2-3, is DTGVSQNPRHKITKRGQNVTFRCDPISEHNRLYWYRQTLGQGPEFLTYFQNEAQLEKSRLLSDRFSAERPKGSFSTLEIQRTEQGDSAMYLCAGDFTDTQYFGPGTRLTVL.

This chain's CDR3 is CASSDETQYF. The CDR3 coding sequence is TGTGCCAGCAGTGATGAAACGCAGTATTTT. The genes are TRBV6-1 and TRBJ2-3, with no clear D. CDR3 length: 10 residues. V shed 3 bases and J shed 9 bases, with 4 bases lying between them. Germline-derived CDR1 and CDR2 are MNHNS and SASEGT.

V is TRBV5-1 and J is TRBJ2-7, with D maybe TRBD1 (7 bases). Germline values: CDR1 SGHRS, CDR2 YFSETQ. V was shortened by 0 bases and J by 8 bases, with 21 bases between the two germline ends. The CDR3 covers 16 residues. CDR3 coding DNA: TGCGCCAGCAGCTTGGCCGTGCGGGACAGTTCCCTCAAGCAGTACTTC. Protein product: CASSLAVRDSSLKQYF. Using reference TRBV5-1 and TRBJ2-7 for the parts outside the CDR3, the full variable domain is KAGVTQTPRYLIKTRGQQVTLSCSPISGHRSVSWYQQTPGQGLQFLFEYFSETQRNKGNFPGRFSGRQFSNSRSEMNVSTLELGDSALYLCASSLAVRDSSLKQYFGPGTRLTVT.

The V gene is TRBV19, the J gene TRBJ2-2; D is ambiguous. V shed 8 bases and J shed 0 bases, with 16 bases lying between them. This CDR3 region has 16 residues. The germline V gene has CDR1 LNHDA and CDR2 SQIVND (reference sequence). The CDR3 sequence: CASVVSLSSNTGELFF. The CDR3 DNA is TGTGCCAGTGTGGTTTCGCTCTCCTCGAACACCGGGGAGCTGTTTTTT.

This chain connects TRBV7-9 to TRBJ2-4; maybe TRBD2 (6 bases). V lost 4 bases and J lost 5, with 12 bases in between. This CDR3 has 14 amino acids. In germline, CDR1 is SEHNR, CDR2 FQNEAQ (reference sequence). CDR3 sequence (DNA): TGTGCCAGCAGCTCGGGAGTTACCCAAAACATTCAGTACTTC. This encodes CASSSGVTQNIQYF.

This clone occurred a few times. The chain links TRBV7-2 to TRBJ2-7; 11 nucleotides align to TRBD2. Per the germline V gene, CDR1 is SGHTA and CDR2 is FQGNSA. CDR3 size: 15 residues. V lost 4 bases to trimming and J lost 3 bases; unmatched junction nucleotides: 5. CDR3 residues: CASSYELAGDYEQYF. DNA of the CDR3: TGTGCCAGCAGCTACGAACTAGCGGGAGACTACGAGCAGTACTTC.

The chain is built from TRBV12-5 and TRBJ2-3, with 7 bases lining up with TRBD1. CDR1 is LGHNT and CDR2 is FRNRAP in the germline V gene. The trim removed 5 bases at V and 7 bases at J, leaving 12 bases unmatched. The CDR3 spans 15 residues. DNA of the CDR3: TGTGCTAGTGGTCCCCGACAGGGTATTAGGAATACGCAGTATTTT. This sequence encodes CASGPRQGIRNTQYF.

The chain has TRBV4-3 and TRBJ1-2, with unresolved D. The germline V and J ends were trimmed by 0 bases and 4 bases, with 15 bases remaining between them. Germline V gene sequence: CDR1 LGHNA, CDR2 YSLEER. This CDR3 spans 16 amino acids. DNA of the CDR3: TGCGCCAGCAGCCAAGAAGAGGGAGCCGACGGCTATGGCTACACCTTC. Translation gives CASSQEEGADGYGYTF.

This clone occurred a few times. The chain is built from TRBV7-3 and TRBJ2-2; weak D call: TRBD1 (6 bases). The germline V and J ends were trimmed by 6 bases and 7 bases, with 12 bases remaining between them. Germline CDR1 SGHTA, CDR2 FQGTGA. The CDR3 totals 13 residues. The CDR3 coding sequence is TGTGCCAGCAGTCCCACAGGGATCGGGGAGCTGTTTTTT. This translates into CASSPTGIGELFF.

The CDR3 sequence: CASSLYSVSGELFF. Here the CDR3 DNA reads TGTGCCAGCAGCTTGTATTCCGTTTCCGGGGAGCTGTTTTTT. V usage is TRBV7-2 and J usage is TRBJ2-2; D gene uncertain. Trimming removed 3 bases from V and 6 bases from J, with 11 bases in between. CDR1 and CDR2 from the germline V gene are SGHTA and FQGNSA. CDR3 size: 14 residues.

Written as DNA, the CDR3 is TGCGCCAGCAGCCAACAACCGACAGGGCCAATGTACATACGGTCTGGAAACACCATATATTTT. Its translation: CASSQQPTGPMYIRSGNTIYF. The chain has TRBV4-1 and TRBJ1-3, with 7 bases fitting TRBD1. The V gene end was trimmed by 2 bases and the J gene end by 1 base; junction bases not matched to a gene: 20. Germline CDR1 reads MGHRA; CDR2 reads YSYEKL. CDR3 length equals 21 residues.

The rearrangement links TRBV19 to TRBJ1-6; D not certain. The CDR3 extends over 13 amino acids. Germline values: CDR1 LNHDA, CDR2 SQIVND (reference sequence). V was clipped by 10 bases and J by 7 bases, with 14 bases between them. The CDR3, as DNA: TGTGCCACTTCTTCCGGCTTAAATTCACCCCTCCACTTT. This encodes CATSSGLNSPLHF.

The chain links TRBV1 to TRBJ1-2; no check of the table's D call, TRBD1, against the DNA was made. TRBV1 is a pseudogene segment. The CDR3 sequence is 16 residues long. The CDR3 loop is CTSSSGRCAKTYGYTF. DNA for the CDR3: TGCACCAGCAGTTCAGGTCGTTGTGCAAAGACCTATGGCTACACCTTC.

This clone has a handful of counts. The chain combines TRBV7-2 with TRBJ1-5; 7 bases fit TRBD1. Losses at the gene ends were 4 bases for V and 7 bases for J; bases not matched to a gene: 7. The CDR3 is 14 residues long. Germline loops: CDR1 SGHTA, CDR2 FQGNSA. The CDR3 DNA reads TGTGCCAGCAGCTACGACAGGGACGGGCAGCCCCAGCATTTT. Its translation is CASSYDRDGQPQHF.

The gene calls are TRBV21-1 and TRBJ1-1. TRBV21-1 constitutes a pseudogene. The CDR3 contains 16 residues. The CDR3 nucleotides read TGTGCCAGCAGAGAAAAGATGCTAACAATTCGCACTGAAGCTTTCTTT. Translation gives CASREKMLTIRTEAFF.

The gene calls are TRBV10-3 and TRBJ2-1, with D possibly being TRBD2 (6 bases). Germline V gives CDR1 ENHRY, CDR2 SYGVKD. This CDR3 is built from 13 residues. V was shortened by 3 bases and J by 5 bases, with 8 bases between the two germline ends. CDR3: CAISDGGNNEQFF. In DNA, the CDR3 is TGTGCCATCAGTGACGGGGGAAACAATGAGCAGTTCTTC.

The CDR3 spells CASRLGGWHTEAFF. The CDR3 DNA reads TGTGCCAGCAGGTTAGGGGGCTGGCACACTGAAGCTTTCTTT. The J gene is TRBJ1-1, the V gene TRBV27; 7 bases map to TRBD1. The CDR3 totals 14 residues. V shed 6 bases and J 3 bases; nucleotides not matched to a gene: 7. The germline V gene has CDR1 MNHEY and CDR2 SMNVEV (reference sequence).

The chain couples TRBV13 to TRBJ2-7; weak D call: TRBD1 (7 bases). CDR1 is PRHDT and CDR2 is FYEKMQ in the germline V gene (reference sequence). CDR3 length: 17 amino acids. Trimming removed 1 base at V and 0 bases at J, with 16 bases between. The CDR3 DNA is TGTGCCAGCAGCTTAGTACTTCGCGGGACAGACTCCTACGAGCAGTACTTC. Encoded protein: CASSLVLRGTDSYEQYF.

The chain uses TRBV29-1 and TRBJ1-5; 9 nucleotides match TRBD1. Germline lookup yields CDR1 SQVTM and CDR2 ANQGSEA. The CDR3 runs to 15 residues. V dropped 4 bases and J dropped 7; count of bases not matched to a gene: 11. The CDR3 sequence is CSVVATGGGGQPQHF. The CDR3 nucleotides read TGCAGCGTTGTAGCCACAGGGGGCGGTGGGCAGCCCCAGCATTTT.

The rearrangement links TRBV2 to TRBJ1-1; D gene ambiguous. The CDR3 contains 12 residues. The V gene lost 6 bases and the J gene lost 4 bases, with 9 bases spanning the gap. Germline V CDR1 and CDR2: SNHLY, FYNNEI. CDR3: CASRRNPTEAFF. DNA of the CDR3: TGTGCCAGCAGGAGGAACCCCACTGAAGCTTTCTTT.

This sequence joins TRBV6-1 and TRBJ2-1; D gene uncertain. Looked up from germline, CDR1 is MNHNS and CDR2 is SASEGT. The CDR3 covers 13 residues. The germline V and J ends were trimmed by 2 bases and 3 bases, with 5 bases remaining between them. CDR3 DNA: TGTGCCAGCAGTGAACTCGTCTACAATGAGCAGTTCTTC. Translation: CASSELVYNEQFF.

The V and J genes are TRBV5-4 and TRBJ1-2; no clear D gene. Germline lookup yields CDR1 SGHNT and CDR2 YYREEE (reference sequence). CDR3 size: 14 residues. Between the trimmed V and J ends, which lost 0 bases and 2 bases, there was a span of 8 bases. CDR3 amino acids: CASSLDGINYGYTF. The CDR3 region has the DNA TGTGCCAGCAGCTTGGACGGGATCAACTATGGCTACACCTTC. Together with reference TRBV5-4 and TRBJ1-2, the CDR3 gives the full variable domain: ETGVTQSPTHLIKTRGQQVTLRCSSQSGHNTVSWYQQALGQGPQFIFQYYREEENGRGNFPPRFSGLQFPNYSSELNVNALELDDSALYLCASSLDGINYGYTFGSGTRLTVV.

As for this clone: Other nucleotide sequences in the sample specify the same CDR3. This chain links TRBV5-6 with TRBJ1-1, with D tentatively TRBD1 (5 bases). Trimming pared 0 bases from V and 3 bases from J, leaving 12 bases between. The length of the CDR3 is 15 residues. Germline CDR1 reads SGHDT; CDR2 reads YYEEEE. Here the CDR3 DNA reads TGTGCCAGCAGCTTGGCGGGGCAGTATTACACTGAAGCTTTCTTT. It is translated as CASSLAGQYYTEAFF.

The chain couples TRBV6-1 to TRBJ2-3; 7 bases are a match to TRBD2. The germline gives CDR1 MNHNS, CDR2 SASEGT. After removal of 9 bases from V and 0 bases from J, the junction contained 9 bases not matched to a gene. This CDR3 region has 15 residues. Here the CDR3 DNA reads TGTGCCAGTAATTCAGCGGGGATTAGCACAGATACGCAGTATTTT. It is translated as CASNSAGISTDTQYF.

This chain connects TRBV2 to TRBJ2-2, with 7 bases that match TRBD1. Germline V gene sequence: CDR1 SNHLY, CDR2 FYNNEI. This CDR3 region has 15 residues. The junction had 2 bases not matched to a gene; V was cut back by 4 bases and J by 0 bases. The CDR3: CASSGQGTNTGELFF. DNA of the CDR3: TGTGCCAGCAGTGGACAGGGAACGAACACCGGGGAGCTGTTTTTT.

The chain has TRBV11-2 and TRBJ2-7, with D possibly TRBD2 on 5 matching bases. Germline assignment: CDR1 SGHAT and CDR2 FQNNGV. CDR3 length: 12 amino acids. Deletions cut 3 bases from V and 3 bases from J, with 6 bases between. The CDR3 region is CASSFSVYEQYF. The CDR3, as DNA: TGTGCCAGCAGCTTTAGCGTCTACGAGCAGTACTTC.

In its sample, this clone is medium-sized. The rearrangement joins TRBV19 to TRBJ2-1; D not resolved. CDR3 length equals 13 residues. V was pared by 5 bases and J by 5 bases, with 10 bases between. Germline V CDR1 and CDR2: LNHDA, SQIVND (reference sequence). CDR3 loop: CASSVGIDNEQFF. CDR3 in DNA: TGTGCCAGTAGTGTTGGGATCGACAATGAGCAGTTCTTC.

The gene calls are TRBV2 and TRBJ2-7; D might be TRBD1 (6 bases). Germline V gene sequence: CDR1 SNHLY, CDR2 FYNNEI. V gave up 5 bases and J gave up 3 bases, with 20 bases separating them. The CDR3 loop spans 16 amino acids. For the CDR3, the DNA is TGTGCCAGCAGTAAGTCAACAGGGTTAGGTCGCTACGAGCAGTACTTC. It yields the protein CASSKSTGLGRYEQYF.